This T cell receptor beta chain was identified during a study of T-cell memory formation after mild COVID-19 (dated by TCRdb to the early 2020s). About the investigation overall: TCR sequence clusters from the two donors were largely donor specific. Two young, previously healthy adult volunteers, one female and one male, were included in the cohort. T-cell clones expanding and contracting after mild COVID-19 in a couple of donors were tracked by longitudinal TCRalpha and TCRbeta repertoire sequencing. Overall results and qualifications from the work: The study included only a couple of mild cases, and larger cohorts that include severe cases with pre-infection samples were judged to be necessary. SARS-CoV-2 specificity was not confirmed for the second-wave clones peaking on day 37. The detection of some responding clones in pre-infection memory suggests that pre-existing cross-reactive memory T cells joined the SARS-CoV-2 response. Contracting CD4+ clones were found mainly in CM and EM memory subsets, while CD8+ clones were enriched in EMRA. Clones contracting from day 15 to 85 had balanced CD4/CD8 phenotypes, while a second wave expanding from day 15 to 37 was biased towards CD4+.

PBMCs were isolated by Ficoll-Paque density gradient centrifugation. The data were produced on an Illumina NovaSeq 6000. TCRalpha and TCRbeta cDNA libraries were constructed by 5'RACE with constant-segment primers, with sample barcodes and unique molecular identifiers being introduced. RNA was extracted from every sample with Trizol reagent. Libraries were amplified in two PCR steps, with a second sample barcode and Illumina TruSeq adapters added in the second step. The libraries were sequenced on an Illumina NovaSeq using 2 x 150 bp paired-end reads. In the source study's methods: Demultiplexing of reads and collapsing into UMI-guided consensus sequences were performed with migec v1.2.7. Using mixcr v2.1.11, UMI consensuses were aligned to TRA and TRB V and J templates and then assembled into clonotypes. Clonotypes were classified as expanded or contracted when called significant by both edgeR and NoisET, with noise models trained on biological replicates. For edgeR calls, the cutoffs were a false discovery rate-adjusted p below 0.01 and a log2 fold-change threshold of 1. As an exploratory analysis of dynamics, PCA with hierarchical clustering was applied to max-normalized trajectories of the 1000 most abundant clonotypes. Separately sequenced CD4+ and CD8+ repertoires were used to assign a CD4 or CD8 phenotype to each responding clone. The raw public reads went through TCRdb reprocessing: fastp at Q25, MiXCR clone calling, in-frame beta chains kept. Each CDR3 protein gets just one entry, which takes the most common genes and DNA from the rows behind it. These V and J calls derive from TCRdb rather than the authors' analysis. The sample table holds fewer than 650,000 distinct CDR3 sequences, of which 20% to 25% were seen once. The ten largest clones add up to approximately 8.4% of the sample.

Notes on this clonotype: Its antigen target is currently unknown. No base qualities exist here, and no much larger clone lies one base off it.

Germline trimming amounts to 5 bases on V and 1 base on J, with 4 as the count of junction bases outside the gene matches. From the cysteine through the phenylalanine, the CDR3 covers 15 amino acids. The DNA shown is the 45-base CDR3, in frame from base 1. Reading the germline V gene (reference sequence) gives CDR1 LNHNV and CDR2 YYDKDF. Here the chain combines TRBV15 and TRBJ2-3, with 9 middle bases fitting TRBD2. Material for sequencing was PBMCs or a T cell subset sorted from them (not recorded which). This receptor was obtained from an adult woman who had mild COVID-19 (a few samples of this study predate the infection). The sample titles of this study are shuffled in the database, so cell type and time point are left out; the donor was told from shared clones. Read as DNA, the sequence is TGTGCCACCAGCGTCGAGCGGGGGGGCACAGATACGCAGTATTTT. Protein translation: CATSVERGGTDTQYF.